A single TCR beta chain is shown here with its context. Its matching antigen is unknown. This specimen comes from a study of T cell responses to AZD1222 COVID-19 vaccine. CDR1 is SGHRS and CDR2 is YFSETQ in the germline V gene. The V gene lost 6 bases and the J gene lost 5 bases, with 14 bases spanning the gap. The CDR3 has 13 residues. TCRdb's table, derived via immunoSEQ multiplex PCR, lists solely in-frame clones and lacks some. The sample records about 110,000 clones, 85% to 90% being singletons. Overall study findings and caveats: Nearly half of spike-specific TCRs reportedly target variant regions that are unmutated in the B.1.351 and B.1.1.7 variants. The donor group comprised mostly white British people and more females; the analysis possibly underestimated clonal diversity. Researchers took repertoire samples only after the peak T cell response had come.

The gene calls are TRBV5-1 and TRBJ1-2, with D unclear. The sequences come from peripheral blood, collected on day 0 of AZD1222 vaccination. The TCR originated in an adult in good health. CDR3 region: CASTKAGGYGYTF. In DNA form, the CDR3 reads TGCGCCAGCACCAAAGCTGGAGGGTATGGCTACACCTTC.